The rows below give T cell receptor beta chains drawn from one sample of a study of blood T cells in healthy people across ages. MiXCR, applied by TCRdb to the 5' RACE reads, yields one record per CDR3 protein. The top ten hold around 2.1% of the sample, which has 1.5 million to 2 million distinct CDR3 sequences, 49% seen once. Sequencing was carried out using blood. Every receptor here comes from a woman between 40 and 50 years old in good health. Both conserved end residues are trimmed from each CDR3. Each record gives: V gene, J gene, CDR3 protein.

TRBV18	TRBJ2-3	ASSPVSRDTQY
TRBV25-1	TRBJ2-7	VSSIGALGDEQY
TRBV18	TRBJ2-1	ASSPDSPGLAQF
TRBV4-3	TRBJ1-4	ASSQDTASYRVELF
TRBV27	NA	ASSLRPARGRSEQY
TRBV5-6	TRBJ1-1	ASSFDRGREAF
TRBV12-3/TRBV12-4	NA	ASSFSPAGSEQY
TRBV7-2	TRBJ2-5	ASSKAGTSGGQETQY
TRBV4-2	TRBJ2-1	ASSQGPGEGAYNEQF
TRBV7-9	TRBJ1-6	ASSLPATGNSPLH
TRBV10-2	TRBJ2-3	ASSETAGALGTQY
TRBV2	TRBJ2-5	ASSAVRDRLQETQY
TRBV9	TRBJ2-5	ASSVFERPSRETQY
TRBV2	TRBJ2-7	ASRVGREGYEQY
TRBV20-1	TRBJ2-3	SAQHLPDTQY
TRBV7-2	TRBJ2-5	ASSLRLAGGRETQY
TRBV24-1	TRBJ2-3	ATSGTSGSTDTQY
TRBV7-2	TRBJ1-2	ASRPGQGSNYGYT
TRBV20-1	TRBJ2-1	SAPIGGGGAWANEQF
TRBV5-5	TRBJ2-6	ASVGGTGISGANVLT
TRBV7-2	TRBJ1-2	ASSLGGTGGGYT
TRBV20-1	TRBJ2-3	SAREGSVAGSTDTQY
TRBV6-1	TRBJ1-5	AARDGISNQPQH
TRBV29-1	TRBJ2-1	SVFSPDQGKYEQF
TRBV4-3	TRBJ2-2	ASSQENGELF
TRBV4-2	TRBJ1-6	ASSQDVGGQGARSPLH
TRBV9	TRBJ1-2	ASRLTPDNQYGYT
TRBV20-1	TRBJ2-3	SARDWLAGGPATDTQY
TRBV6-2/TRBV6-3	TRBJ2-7	ASSYSGVQTYEQY
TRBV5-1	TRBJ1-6	ASSLDRQVYNSPLH
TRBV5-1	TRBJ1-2	ASSAGGGMYGHT
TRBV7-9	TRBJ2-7	ASSRMGPYEQY
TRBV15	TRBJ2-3	ATSRGDSGANTQY
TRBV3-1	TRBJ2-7	ASSQGVATYEQY
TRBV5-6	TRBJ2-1	ASKDIGRNEQF
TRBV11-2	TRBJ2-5	ASSLDPTGPTQY
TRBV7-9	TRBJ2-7	ASSPGTGVLEEQY
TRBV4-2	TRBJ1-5	ASSQESTGDQPQH
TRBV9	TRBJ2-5	ASSSGTTRQETQY
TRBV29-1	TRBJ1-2	SVEGVVSGSGYT
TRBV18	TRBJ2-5	ASSPYAVAGGRETQY
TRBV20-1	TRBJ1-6	SARDAQGAYNSPLH
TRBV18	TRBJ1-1	ASSPQGQHTEAF
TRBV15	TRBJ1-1	ATSRDIAGKNTEAF
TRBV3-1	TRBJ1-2	ASSLMTGSDGYT
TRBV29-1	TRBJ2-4	SGIGTGVAKNIQY
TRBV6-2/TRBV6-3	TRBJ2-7	ANSYVLPYEQY
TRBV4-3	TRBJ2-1	ASSQDPSGDRQF
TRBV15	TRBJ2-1	ATSRDSETQF